The clone carrying this TCR beta chain was recorded many times. The antigen remains undetermined. TCRdb re-called the RACE reads with MiXCR, one entry per CDR3 protein. The sample lists over 75,000 distinct CDR3 sequences, about 7.5% occurring once. The sample belongs to a study of human T cells and chemical hapten exposure. Stated time point: patch test 1, 2 weeks after DPC sensitization. Noted treatment: therapeutic diphenylcyclopropenone sensitization with weekly scalp DPC. Phlebotomy was performed prior to application of every patch test. People who gave samples had alopecia, were 18 to 70 years old, and were suitable for DPC. Trimming took off 4 bases at V and 5 bases at J, with 15 bases between the two ends. Germline CDR1 MNHNY, CDR2 SVGAGI (reference sequence). The CDR3 covers 15 residues. Study conclusions and caveats: Versus controls, expanded TCRs had significantly more large CDR3 similarity clusters. There was no change with DPC sensitization in TCRs above 1 in 1000 frequency.

The rearrangement uses TRBV6-6 and TRBJ1-5, with D possibly matching TRBD1 (6 bases). This TCR came from a woman in her 30s with alopecia areata. Some clones in this sample may be carry-over from other donors' samples. This specimen consisted of whole blood, obtained in connection with sensitization to the hapten diphenylcyclopropenone (DPC). The CDR3 protein is CASSSGQLYDQPQHF. The CDR3 nucleotides are TGTGCCAGCAGTTCCGGACAGTTGTACGATCAGCCCCAGCATTTT.